Listed here are 23 T cell receptor beta chains from one sample, sequenced in a study of T cell responses to AZD1222 COVID-19 vaccine. Assay: immunoSEQ multiplex PCR; the TCRdb copy retains only in-frame clones and omits some. Seen here are 130,000 or so clones, 90% to 95% observed once, and the top ten hold 1.5% to 2%. The sequencing here drew on peripheral blood, taken on day 0 of AZD1222 vaccination. Receptors were obtained from an adult in good health.

The V call is TRBV29-1, the J call TRBJ1-1; weak D call: TRBD1 (5 bases). Trimming took 4 bases from V and 0 from J, leaving 15 bases between them. This CDR3 contains 15 residues. CDR1 and CDR2 (germline): SQVTM, ANQGSEA. CDR3 sequence reads: CSVADSGILNTEAFF. CDR3 DNA: TGCAGCGTTGCGGACTCAGGGATCTTGAACACTGAAGCTTTCTTT.

The chain joins TRBV5-1 to TRBJ2-1, with TRBD2 matching 15 bases. V was clipped by 2 bases and J by 8 bases; unmatched bases: 8. Germline V gene lookup returns CDR1 SGHRS and CDR2 YFSETQ. The CDR3 totals 17 residues. In DNA, the CDR3 is TGCGCCAGCAGCTTTCTGGGACTAGCGGGAGGTAGGGATGAGCAGTTCTTC. Translated, it gives CASSFLGLAGGRDEQFF. Filled out from reference TRBV5-1 and TRBJ2-1, the complete variable domain reads KAGVTQTPRYLIKTRGQQVTLSCSPISGHRSVSWYQQTPGQGLQFLFEYFSETQRNKGNFPGRFSGRQFSNSRSEMNVSTLELGDSALYLCASSFLGLAGGRDEQFFGPGTRLTVL.

CDR3 in DNA: TGTGCCAGCAGTTTAGGGGGCAAACTCCATGGCTACACCTTC. Encoded protein: CASSLGGKLHGYTF. V is TRBV28 and J is TRBJ1-2; maybe TRBD1 (6 bases). Germline CDR1 MDHEN, CDR2 SYDVKM. This CDR3 is built from 14 residues. V was shortened by 2 bases and J by 6 bases, with 13 bases between the two germline ends.

The chain carries TRBV19 and TRBJ2-3, with TRBD2 matching 15 bases. Trimming at V came to 7 bases and at J to 2 bases, leaving 4 bases not matched to a gene. CDR3 length: 16 amino acids. Germline CDR1 is LNHDA and CDR2 is SQIVND (reference sequence). CDR3 sequence: CASTGLAGGLTDTQYF. CDR3 nucleotides: TGTGCCAGTACAGGACTAGCGGGGGGGCTCACAGATACGCAGTATTTT.

This chain connects TRBV16 to TRBJ2-7; possibly TRBD1 or TRBD2 for D (5 bases each). The CDR3 is 16 residues long. V was pared by 5 bases and J by 1 base, with 18 bases between. Germline lookup yields CDR1 KGHSY and CDR2 FQNENV. The CDR3 reads CASSVVGTTLSYEQYF. The CDR3 DNA follows: TGTGCCAGCAGCGTGGTCGGGACCACCTTATCCTACGAGCAGTACTTC.

This rearrangement joins TRBV19 to TRBJ2-7; 10 bases are a match to TRBD1. CDR1 is LNHDA, CDR2 SQIVND, per germline (reference sequence). There are 14 residues in the CDR3. The J segment lost 3 bases and the V segment lost 6 bases, leaving 5 bases of the junction unmatched. In nucleotides, the CDR3 is TGTGCCAGTAGCCGACAGGGGGCGGGCTACGAGCAGTACTTC. This gives the protein CASSRQGAGYEQYF.

The rearrangement uses TRBV2 and TRBJ1-2; 7 bases fit TRBD1. Germline trimming cut 1 base from V and 4 bases from J; bases unmatched to any gene: 3. The germline gives CDR1 SNHLY, CDR2 FYNNEI. The CDR3 is 14 residues long. CDR3 coding DNA: TGTGCCAGCAGTGAAGACAGGGGCGGCTATGGCTACACCTTC. The encoded protein is CASSEDRGGYGYTF.

The gene calls are TRBV5-1 and TRBJ2-7; a possible D gene is TRBD2 (5 bases). V lost 4 bases to trimming and J lost 0 bases, with 14 bases between them. The CDR3 totals 15 residues. Germline loops: CDR1 SGHRS, CDR2 YFSETQ. For the CDR3, the DNA is TGCGCCAGCAGCCCCCGGAGGACCGACTCCTACGAGCAGTACTTC. Protein product: CASSPRRTDSYEQYF.

V and J are TRBV30 and TRBJ1-1; D is ambiguous. This CDR3 contains 15 residues. Between the trimmed V and J ends, which lost 0 bases and 3 bases, there was a span of 14 bases. Germline CDR1 and CDR2: GTSNPN and SVGIG (reference sequence). Here the CDR3 DNA reads TGTGCCTGGAGTGTAGCGACGCGGATGGACACTGAAGCTTTCTTT. Amino acids: CAWSVATRMDTEAFF.

This chain uses TRBV6-5 with TRBJ1-1; no reliable D call. The germline gives CDR1 MNHEY, CDR2 SVGAGI. V was cut by 1 base and J by 8 bases, with 11 bases left in between. The CDR3 length is 13 residues. The CDR3 region has the DNA TGTGCCAGCAGTTACTTGACTGCGCCGGAAGCTTTCTTT. Protein: CASSYLTAPEAFF.

The genes are TRBV6-5 and TRBJ1-1; 8 bases line up with TRBD1. CDR1 MNHEY and CDR2 SVGAGI come from the germline V gene. The CDR3 runs to 14 residues. The V gene end was trimmed by 2 bases and the J gene end by 10 bases; junction bases not matched to a gene: 9. The CDR3 protein is CASSYGQGATRAFF. As DNA, the CDR3 is TGTGCCAGCAGTTACGGGCAGGGGGCTACGCGAGCTTTCTTT.

As regards this clone: The junction shows a germline mismatch at one end, possibly a read error. V and J are TRBV2 and TRBJ2-7, with 14 bases that match TRBD2. CDR1 is SNHLY and CDR2 is FYNNEI in the germline V gene. CDR3 length equals 14 residues. CDR3 sequence: CASSFPGLAGDGAF. CDR3 sequence (DNA): TGTGCCAGCAGTTTTCCGGGACTAGCGGGAGATGGAGCCTTC.

V and J are TRBV30 and TRBJ1-5; TRBD1 might be the D (5 bases). The length of the CDR3 is 13 residues. V lost 5 bases to trimming and J lost 1 base, with 9 bases between them. Germline V lookup: CDR1 GTSNPN, CDR2 SVGIG (reference sequence). The CDR3 sequence: CAWAGKSNQPQHF. CDR3 in DNA: TGTGCCTGGGCAGGGAAAAGCAATCAGCCCCAGCATTTT.

This chain joins TRBV28 and TRBJ1-4, with 9 bases lining up with TRBD1. The CDR3 is 15 amino acids. The ends lost 5 bases at V and 8 bases at J; junction bases unmatched: 9. Germline assignment: CDR1 MDHEN and CDR2 SYDVKM. DNA of the CDR3: TGTGCCAGCAGTCCGGACAGGGGAAGGGGGGAAAAACTGTTTTTT. Translated: CASSPDRGRGEKLFF.

The chain links TRBV5-1 to TRBJ2-3; either TRBD1 or TRBD2 may fit D (5 bases each). V lost 7 bases to trimming and J lost 2 bases, with 11 bases between them. The CDR3 spans 13 residues. Germline V CDR1 and CDR2: SGHRS, YFSETQ. The CDR3 coding sequence is TGCGCCAGCGAGGGGACCACCACAGATACGCAGTATTTT. Its translation: CASEGTTTDTQYF. Filled out from reference TRBV5-1 and TRBJ2-3, the complete variable domain reads KAGVTQTPRYLIKTRGQQVTLSCSPISGHRSVSWYQQTPGQGLQFLFEYFSETQRNKGNFPGRFSGRQFSNSRSEMNVSTLELGDSALYLCASEGTTTDTQYFGPGTRLTVL.

This clone was counted once. The rearrangement joins TRBV4-2 to TRBJ2-3; 8 nucleotides align to TRBD2. Per the germline V gene, CDR1 is LGHNA and CDR2 is YNFKEQ. V shed 1 base and J 0 bases; nucleotides not matched to a gene: 6. The CDR3 runs to 17 residues. The CDR3 here is CASSQGRSGISTDTQYF. DNA of the CDR3: TGTGCCAGCAGCCAAGGTCGTAGCGGGATAAGCACAGATACGCAGTATTTT.

The rearrangement uses TRBV28 and TRBJ2-7; D possibly uses TRBD1 or TRBD2 (5 bases each). There are 13 residues in the CDR3. Germline CDR1 MDHEN, CDR2 SYDVKM. Trimming cost V 2 bases and J 6 bases, with 11 bases left between them. In DNA form, the CDR3 reads TGTGCCAGCAGTTTAGGTCGGGACCCCGAGCAGTACTTC. The encoded protein is CASSLGRDPEQYF.

The chain combines TRBV9 with TRBJ1-3; tentative D call: TRBD1 (5 bases). The CDR3 length is 15 residues. The V end was cut by 3 bases, the J end by 0 bases, with 10 bases between. CDR1 is SGDLS and CDR2 is YYNGEE in the germline V gene. CDR3 sequence (DNA): TGTGCCAGCAGCGAAAGGGGCAGCTCTGGAAACACCATATATTTT. As protein: CASSERGSSGNTIYF.

The chain combines TRBV6-2 or TRBV6-3 with TRBJ1-2, with 9 bases lining up with TRBD1. This CDR3 is built from 15 residues. Germline V gene sequence: CDR1 MNHEY, CDR2 SVGEGT. Trimming took 2 bases from V and 6 from J; bases not matched to a gene: 7. CDR3 nucleotide sequence: TGTGCCAGCAGTTACCAACAGGGGGCGCGGAATGGCTACACCTTC. Amino acid sequence: CASSYQQGARNGYTF.

The gene calls are TRBV30 and TRBJ2-3, with TRBD2 identical over 13 bases. CDR3 length equals 15 residues. The germline CDR1 and CDR2 sequences are GTSNPN and SVGIG (reference sequence). V dropped 0 bases and J dropped 7; count of bases not matched to a gene: 4. The chain's CDR3 is CAWSVLAGGPNTQYF. In DNA, the CDR3 is TGTGCCTGGAGTGTACTAGCGGGGGGGCCTAATACGCAGTATTTT.

The chain has TRBV4-1 and TRBJ1-1; possible D gene TRBD1, 5 bases. CDR1 is MGHRA, CDR2 YSYEKL, per germline. The CDR3 has 15 amino acids. Trimming shortened V by 4 bases and J by 2 bases, and 14 bases separated the two germline ends. The CDR3 reads CASSRGRAQNTEAFF. The DNA of the CDR3 is TGCGCCAGCAGCCGCGGCAGGGCCCAAAACACTGAAGCTTTCTTT.

This clone was counted once. The chain uses TRBV14 and TRBJ2-1, with 8 bases identical to TRBD2. Per the germline V gene, CDR1 is SGHDN and CDR2 is FVKESK. The J segment lost 10 bases and the V segment lost 1 base, leaving 12 bases of the junction unmatched. The CDR3 length is 16 residues. CDR3 sequence (DNA): TGTGCCAGCAGCCAAGTTGGGCTTATAGCGGGAAGGGAGCAGTTCTTC. It codes for CASSQVGLIAGREQFF.

This clone was recorded a few times. CDR3 sequence (DNA): TGTGCCAGCAGCCGCTTACTAGCGGGAGGGGGTAATGAGCAGTTCTTC. Its translation is CASSRLLAGGGNEQFF. The chain has TRBV4-2 and TRBJ2-1, with 13 positions matching TRBD2. CDR1 is LGHNA, CDR2 YNFKEQ, per germline. J lost 7 bases, V lost 4 bases, and 7 bases had no gene match. The CDR3 consists of 16 residues.